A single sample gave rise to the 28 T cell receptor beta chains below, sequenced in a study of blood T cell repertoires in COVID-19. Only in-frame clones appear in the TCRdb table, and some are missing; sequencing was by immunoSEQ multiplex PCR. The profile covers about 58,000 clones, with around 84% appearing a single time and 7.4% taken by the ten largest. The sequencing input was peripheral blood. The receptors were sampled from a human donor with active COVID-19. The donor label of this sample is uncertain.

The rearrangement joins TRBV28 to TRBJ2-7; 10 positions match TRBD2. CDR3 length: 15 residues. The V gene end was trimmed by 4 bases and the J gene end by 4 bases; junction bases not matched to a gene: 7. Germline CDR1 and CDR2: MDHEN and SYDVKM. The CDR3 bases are TGTGCCAGCAGTTCATTAGCGGGAGGAGGATACGAGCAGTACTTC. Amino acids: CASSSLAGGGYEQYF.

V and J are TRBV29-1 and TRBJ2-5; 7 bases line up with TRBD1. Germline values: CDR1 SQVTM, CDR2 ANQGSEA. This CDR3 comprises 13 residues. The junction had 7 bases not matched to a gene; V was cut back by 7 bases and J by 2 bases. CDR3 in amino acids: CSARGWYQETQYF. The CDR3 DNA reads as TGCAGCGCCAGGGGGTGGTATCAAGAGACCCAGTACTTC. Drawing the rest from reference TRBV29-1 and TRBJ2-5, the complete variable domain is SAVISQKPSRDICQRGTSLTIQCQVDSQVTMMFWYRQQPGQSLTLIATANQGSEATYESGFVIDKFPISRPNLTFSTLTVSNMSPEDSSIYLCSARGWYQETQYFGPGTRLLVL.

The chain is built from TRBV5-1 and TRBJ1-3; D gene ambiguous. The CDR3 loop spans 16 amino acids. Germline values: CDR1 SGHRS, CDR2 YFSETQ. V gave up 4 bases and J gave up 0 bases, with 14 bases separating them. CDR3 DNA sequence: TGCGCCAGCAGCCTAGGCTCTGCCCTCTCTGGAAACACCATATATTTT. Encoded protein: CASSLGSALSGNTIYF.

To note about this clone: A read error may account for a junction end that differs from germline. The CDR3 protein is CASSQDSF. CDR3 nucleotides: TGCGCCAGCAGCCAAGACAGCTTC. The chain employs TRBV4-3 and TRBJ2-7; D remains unclear. Germline values: CDR1 LGHNA, CDR2 YSLEER. The CDR3 spans 8 residues.

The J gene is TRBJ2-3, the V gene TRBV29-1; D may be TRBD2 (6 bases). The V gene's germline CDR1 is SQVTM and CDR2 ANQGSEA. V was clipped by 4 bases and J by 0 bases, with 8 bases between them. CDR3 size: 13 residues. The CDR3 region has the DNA TGCAGCGTTGCGGGGGACAGCACAGATACGCAGTATTTT. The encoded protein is CSVAGDSTDTQYF.

CDR3 DNA sequence: TGTGCCAGCAGCCTTGGAGGAGTATGGGGGCAGTACTTC. It specifies CASSLGGVWGQYF. The gene calls are TRBV3-1 (or the pseudogene TRBV3-2) and TRBJ2-7, with a possible D match to TRBD2 (5 bases). CDR1 LGHDT and CDR2 YNNKEL come from the germline V gene (reference sequence). Trimming removed 4 bases at V and 9 bases at J, with 16 bases between. The CDR3 has 13 amino acids.

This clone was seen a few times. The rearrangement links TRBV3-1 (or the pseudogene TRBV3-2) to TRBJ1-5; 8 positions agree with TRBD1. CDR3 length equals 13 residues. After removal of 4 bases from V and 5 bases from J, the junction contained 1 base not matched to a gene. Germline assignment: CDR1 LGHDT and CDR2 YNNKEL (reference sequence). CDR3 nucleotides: TGTGCCAGCAGCCCGACAGGGGATCAGCCCCAGCATTTT. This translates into CASSPTGDQPQHF.

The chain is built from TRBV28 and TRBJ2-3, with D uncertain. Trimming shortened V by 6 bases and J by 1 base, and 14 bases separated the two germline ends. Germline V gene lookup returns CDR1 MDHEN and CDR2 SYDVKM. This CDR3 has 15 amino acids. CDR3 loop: CASSPPGARTDTQYF. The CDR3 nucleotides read TGTGCCAGCAGCCCCCCCGGAGCCCGCACAGATACGCAGTATTTT.

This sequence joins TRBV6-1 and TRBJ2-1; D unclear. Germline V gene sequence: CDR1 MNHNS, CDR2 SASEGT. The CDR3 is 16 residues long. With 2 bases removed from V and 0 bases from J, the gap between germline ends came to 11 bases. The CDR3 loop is CASSESPLSSYNEQFF. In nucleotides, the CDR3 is TGTGCCAGCAGTGAATCACCACTAAGCTCCTACAATGAGCAGTTCTTC.

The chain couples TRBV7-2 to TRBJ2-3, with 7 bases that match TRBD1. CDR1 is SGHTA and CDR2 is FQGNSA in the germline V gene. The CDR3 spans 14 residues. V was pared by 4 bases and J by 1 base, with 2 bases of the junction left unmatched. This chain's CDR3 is CASSSGQGTDTQYF. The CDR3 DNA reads TGTGCCAGCAGCTCCGGACAGGGCACAGATACGCAGTATTTT. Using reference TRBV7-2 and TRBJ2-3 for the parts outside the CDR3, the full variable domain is GAGVSQSPSNKVTEKGKDVELRCDPISGHTALYWYRQSLGQGLEFLIYFQGNSAPDKSGLPSDRFSAERTGGSVSTLTIQRTQQEDSAVYLCASSSGQGTDTQYFGPGTRLTVL.

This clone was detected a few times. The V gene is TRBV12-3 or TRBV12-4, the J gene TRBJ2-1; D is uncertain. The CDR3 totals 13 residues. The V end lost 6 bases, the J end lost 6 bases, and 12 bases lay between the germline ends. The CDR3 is CASRVASGNEQFF. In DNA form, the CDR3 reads TGTGCCAGCAGGGTTGCGTCTGGCAATGAGCAGTTCTTC.

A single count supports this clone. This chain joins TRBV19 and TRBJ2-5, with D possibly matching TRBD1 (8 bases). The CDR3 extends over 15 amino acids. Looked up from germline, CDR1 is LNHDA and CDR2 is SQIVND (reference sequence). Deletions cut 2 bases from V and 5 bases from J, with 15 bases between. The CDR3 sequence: CASSIRTGRVETQYF. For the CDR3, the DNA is TGTGCCAGTAGTATACGGACAGGGAGGGTCGAGACCCAGTACTTC.

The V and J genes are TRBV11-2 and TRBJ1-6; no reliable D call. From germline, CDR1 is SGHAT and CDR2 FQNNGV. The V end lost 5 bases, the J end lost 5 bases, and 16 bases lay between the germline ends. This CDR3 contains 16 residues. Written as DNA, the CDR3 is TGTGCCAGCAGCCCCATTAGCCGGGAAGATAATTCACCCCTCCACTTT. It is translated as CASSPISREDNSPLHF.

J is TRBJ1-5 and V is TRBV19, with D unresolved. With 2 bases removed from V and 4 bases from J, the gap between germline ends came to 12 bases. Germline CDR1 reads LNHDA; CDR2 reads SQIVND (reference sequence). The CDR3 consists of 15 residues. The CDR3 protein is CASSISWQKNQPQHF. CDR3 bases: TGTGCCAGTAGTATAAGTTGGCAGAAGAATCAGCCCCAGCATTTT.

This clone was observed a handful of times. CDR3 sequence reads: CASSSDSQETQYF. The CDR3 bases are TGTGCCAGCAGCTCCGACAGCCAAGAGACCCAGTACTTC. This rearrangement joins TRBV7-8 to TRBJ2-5; D perhaps matches TRBD1 (5 bases). Germline V gene sequence: CDR1 SGHVS, CDR2 FQNEAQ. The CDR3 is made up of 13 amino acids. V lost 4 bases and J 1 base, leaving 7 bases between the germline ends.

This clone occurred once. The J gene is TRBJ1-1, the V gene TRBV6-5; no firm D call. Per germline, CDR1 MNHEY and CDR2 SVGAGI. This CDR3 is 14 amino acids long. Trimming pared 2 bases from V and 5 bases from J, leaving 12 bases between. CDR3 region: CASSYNGWNTEAFF. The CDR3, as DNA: TGTGCCAGCAGTTACAACGGGTGGAATACTGAAGCTTTCTTT.

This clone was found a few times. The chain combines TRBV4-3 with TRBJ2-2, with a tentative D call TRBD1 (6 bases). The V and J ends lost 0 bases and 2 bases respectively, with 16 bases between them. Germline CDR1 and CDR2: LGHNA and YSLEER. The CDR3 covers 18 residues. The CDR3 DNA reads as TGCGCCAGCAGCCAAGAACGACAGGCCGTCCTTAACACCGGGGAGCTGTTTTTT. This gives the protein CASSQERQAVLNTGELFF.

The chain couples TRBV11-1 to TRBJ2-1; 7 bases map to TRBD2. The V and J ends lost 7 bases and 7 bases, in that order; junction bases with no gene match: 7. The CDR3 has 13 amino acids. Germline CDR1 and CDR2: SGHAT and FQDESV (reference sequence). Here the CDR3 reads CASNLRGRNEQFF. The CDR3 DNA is TGTGCCAGCAACTTGCGGGGGAGAAATGAGCAGTTCTTC.

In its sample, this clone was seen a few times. The CDR3 DNA is TGTGCCAGCAGCTGGGGTACAGGGGGAACCTACGAGCAGTACTTC. This gives the protein CASSWGTGGTYEQYF. V usage is TRBV5-4 and J usage is TRBJ2-7; TRBD1 matches 8 bases. Germline trimming cut 3 bases from V and 2 bases from J; bases unmatched to any gene: 7. Germline V gene sequence: CDR1 SGHNT, CDR2 YYREEE (reference sequence). The CDR3 is 15 amino acids.

As DNA, the CDR3 is TGTGCCACCAGTGATTTGCCGACAGGGAGCTCCTACAATGAGCAGTTCTTC. This encodes CATSDLPTGSSYNEQFF. This rearrangement joins TRBV24-1 to TRBJ2-1; 7 positions agree with TRBD1. The CDR3 covers 17 residues. CDR1 is KGHDR, CDR2 SFDVKD, per germline. V was pared by 0 bases and J by 0 bases, with 4 bases of the junction left unmatched.

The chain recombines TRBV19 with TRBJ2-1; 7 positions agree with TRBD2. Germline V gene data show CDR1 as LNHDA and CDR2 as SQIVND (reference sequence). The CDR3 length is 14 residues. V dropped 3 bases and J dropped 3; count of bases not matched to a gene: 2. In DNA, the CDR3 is TGTGCCAGTAGTATGTGGGACTACTACAATGAGCAGTTCTTC. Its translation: CASSMWDYYNEQFF.

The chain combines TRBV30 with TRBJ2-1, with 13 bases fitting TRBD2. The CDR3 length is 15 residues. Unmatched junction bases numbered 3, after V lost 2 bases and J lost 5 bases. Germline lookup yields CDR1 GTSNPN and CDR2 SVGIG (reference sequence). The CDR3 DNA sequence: TGTGCCTGGAGTAGACTAGCGGGGGGAAACAATGAGCAGTTCTTC. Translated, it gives CAWSRLAGGNNEQFF. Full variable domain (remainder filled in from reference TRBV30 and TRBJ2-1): SQTIHQWPATLVQPVGSPLSLECTVEGTSNPNLYWYRQAAGRGLQLLFYSVGIGQISSEVPQNLSASRPQDRQFILSSKKLLLSDSGFYLCAWSRLAGGNNEQFFGPGTRLTVL.

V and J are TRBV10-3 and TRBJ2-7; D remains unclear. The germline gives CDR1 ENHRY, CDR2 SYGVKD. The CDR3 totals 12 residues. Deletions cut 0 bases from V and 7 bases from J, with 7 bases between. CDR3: CAISESFLEQYF. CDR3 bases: TGTGCCATCAGTGAGTCCTTTCTAGAGCAGTACTTC.

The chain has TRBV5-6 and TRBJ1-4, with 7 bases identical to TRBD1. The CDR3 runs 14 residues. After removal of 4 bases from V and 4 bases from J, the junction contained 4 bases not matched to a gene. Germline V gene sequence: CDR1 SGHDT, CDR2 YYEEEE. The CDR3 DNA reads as TGTGCCAGCAGCCCCGGGACAGATAATGAAAAACTGTTTTTT. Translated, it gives CASSPGTDNEKLFF.

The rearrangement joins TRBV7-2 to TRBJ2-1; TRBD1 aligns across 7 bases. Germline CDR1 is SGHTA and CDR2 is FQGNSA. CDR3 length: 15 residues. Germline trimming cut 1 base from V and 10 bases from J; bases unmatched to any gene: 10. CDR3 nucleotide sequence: TGTGCCAGCAGCTTAGGTGGGACAGCCACCGGGGAGCAGTTCTTC. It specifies CASSLGGTATGEQFF.

The CDR3, as DNA: TGTGCCACCACGTTTCGGCGGGACTCCTCCTACGAGCAGTACTTC. Encoded protein: CATTFRRDSSYEQYF. The rearrangement links TRBV6-5 to TRBJ2-7, with a weak D call TRBD2 (6 bases). CDR1 is MNHEY, CDR2 SVGAGI, per germline. The CDR3 has 15 residues. Trimming removed 10 bases from V and 0 bases from J, with 19 bases in between.

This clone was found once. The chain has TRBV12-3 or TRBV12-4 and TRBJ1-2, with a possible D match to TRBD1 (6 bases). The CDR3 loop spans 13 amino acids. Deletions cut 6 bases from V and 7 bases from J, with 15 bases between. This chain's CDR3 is CASSPTGLGGYTF. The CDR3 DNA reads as TGTGCCAGCAGCCCTACAGGGTTAGGTGGCTACACCTTC.

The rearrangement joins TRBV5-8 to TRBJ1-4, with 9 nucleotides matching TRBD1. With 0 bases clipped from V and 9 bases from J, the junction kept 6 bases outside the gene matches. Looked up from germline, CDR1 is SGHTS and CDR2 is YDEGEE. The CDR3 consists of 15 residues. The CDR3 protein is CASSLVGTGQQKLFF. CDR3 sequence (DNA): TGTGCCAGCAGCTTGGTGGGGACAGGGCAGCAAAAACTGTTTTTT.